The next 16 T cell receptor beta chains were all read from a single sample in a study of beta chain features in type 1 diabetes. Every isolated RNA sample was fully reverse transcribed, so sequencing captured expressed TCRB transcripts. The table came from immunoSEQ multiplex PCR; TCRdb's copy has only in-frame clones and leaves some out. The table records about 350,000 clones, around 20% of them present only once. Input material: naive CD4+ T cells from blood. These receptors all come from a woman between 18 and 29 years old in good health.

This clone was picked up a small number of times. This chain uses TRBV9 with TRBJ2-5, with 7 nucleotides matching TRBD1. Germline V gives CDR1 SGDLS, CDR2 YYNGEE. J lost 4 bases, V lost 4 bases, and 7 bases had no gene match. The CDR3 loop spans 14 amino acids. The CDR3 DNA reads TGTGCCAGCAGCCCCAGACAGGGTCGAGAGACCCAGTACTTC. Protein: CASSPRQGRETQYF.

The chain uses TRBV7-6 and TRBJ1-2, with a weak D call TRBD1 (5 bases). The CDR3 covers 17 residues. The germline V and J ends were trimmed by 5 bases and 0 bases, with 19 bases remaining between them. The germline V gene has CDR1 SGHVS and CDR2 FNYEAQ. CDR3 amino acids: CASSPIPWRGPNYGYTF. DNA of the CDR3: TGTGCCAGCAGCCCAATCCCATGGCGGGGACCTAACTATGGCTACACCTTC.

Only a few counts were recorded for this clone. This chain links TRBV19 with TRBJ1-2; D remains unclear. This CDR3 contains 13 residues. CDR1 is LNHDA and CDR2 is SQIVND in the germline V gene (reference sequence). The germline V and J ends were trimmed by 0 bases and 6 bases, with 8 bases remaining between them. In DNA form, the CDR3 reads TGTGCCAGTAGTATAGAACTGAGAGATGGCTACACCTTC. Encoded protein: CASSIELRDGYTF.

V and J are TRBV2 and TRBJ2-3; 9 nucleotides agree with TRBD2. The V segment lost 4 bases and the J segment 6 bases; nucleotides outside the gene matches: 5. The CDR3 consists of 14 residues. CDR1 is SNHLY and CDR2 is FYNNEI in the germline V gene. CDR3 coding DNA: TGTGCCAGCAGTGGTAGCGGGAGTGGGGATACGCAGTATTTT. Translating it yields CASSGSGSGDTQYF.

This clone was detected a few times. The CDR3 protein is CASSLARFGPPQYF. The CDR3 DNA reads as TGTGCCAGCAGCTTAGCGAGGTTCGGTCCTCCGCAGTATTTT. The chain has TRBV7-9 and TRBJ2-3; the D is unclear. The V and J ends lost 0 bases and 10 bases respectively, with 14 bases between them. The CDR3 extends over 14 amino acids. CDR1 is SEHNR, CDR2 FQNEAQ, per germline (reference sequence).

The V and J genes are TRBV18 and TRBJ2-7; 11 nucleotides line up with TRBD2. V was clipped by 2 bases and J by 3 bases; unmatched bases: 3. CDR1 is KGHSH, CDR2 LQKENI, per germline. This CDR3 has 15 amino acids. The DNA for the CDR3 is TGTGCCAGCTCACCAAAGACTAGCGGGATCTACGAGCAGTACTTC. As protein: CASSPKTSGIYEQYF.

The V and J genes are TRBV7-9 and TRBJ2-5; D is ambiguous. In germline, CDR1 is SEHNR, CDR2 FQNEAQ (reference sequence). This CDR3 spans 13 amino acids. V was cut by 3 bases and J by 5 bases, with 10 bases left in between. The CDR3 nucleotides read TGTGCCAGCAGCTTTGGTCAGGCGGAGACCCAGTACTTC. This gives the protein CASSFGQAETQYF.

The chain recombines TRBV7-9 with TRBJ2-1; D might be TRBD2 (6 bases). Germline CDR1 reads SEHNR; CDR2 reads FQNEAQ (reference sequence). Trimming removed 5 bases from V and 0 bases from J, with 20 bases in between. CDR3 length equals 18 residues. The CDR3 DNA reads TGTGCCAGCAGCCCCTCCCGGGACTCTCAAAGCTCCTACAATGAGCAGTTCTTC. Protein: CASSPSRDSQSSYNEQFF.

The chain combines TRBV5-4 with TRBJ1-1; 8 bases match TRBD1. Germline V gives CDR1 SGHNT, CDR2 YYREEE (reference sequence). The CDR3 extends over 15 amino acids. V shed 1 base and J 3 bases; nucleotides not matched to a gene: 5. CDR3 DNA: TGTGCCAGCAGCTTGTCGGGACAGGCTGACACTGAAGCTTTCTTT. This codes for CASSLSGQADTEAFF.

A few counts support this clone. The chain carries TRBV29-1 and TRBJ2-3; no clear D. The CDR3 runs to 11 residues. V was clipped by 5 bases and J by 4 bases, with 7 bases between them. Germline V CDR1 and CDR2: SQVTM, ANQGSEA. The CDR3 sequence is CSVPGPDTQYF. The CDR3 DNA reads TGCAGCGTTCCCGGTCCAGATACGCAGTATTTT.

The chain employs TRBV30 and TRBJ1-1, with D hard to call. The length of the CDR3 is 12 residues. The ends were cut back, 4 bases at V and 0 bases at J, with 6 bases in the middle. Germline V lookup: CDR1 GTSNPN, CDR2 SVGIG (reference sequence). CDR3: CAWTVMNTEAFF. CDR3 in DNA: TGTGCCTGGACAGTTATGAACACTGAAGCTTTCTTT.

The chain joins TRBV11-3 to TRBJ2-1; tentative D call: TRBD2 (5 bases). Germline CDR1 reads SGHNT; CDR2 reads YENEEA. Trimming pared 8 bases from V and 7 bases from J, leaving 9 bases between. This CDR3 comprises 11 residues. CDR3 in amino acids: CASLALNEQFF. In DNA, the CDR3 is TGTGCCAGCTTAGCGTTGAATGAGCAGTTCTTC.

This chain joins TRBV7-9 and TRBJ2-5; 14 nucleotides agree with TRBD2. Unmatched junction bases numbered 7, after V lost 3 bases and J lost 4 bases. Germline values: CDR1 SEHNR, CDR2 FQNEAQ (reference sequence). The CDR3 extends over 17 amino acids. The CDR3 coding sequence is TGTGCCAGCAGCTTGGGACTAGCGGGAGCCTTACGAGAGACCCAGTACTTC. Translating it yields CASSLGLAGALRETQYF.

The chain couples TRBV29-1 to TRBJ2-7; D possibly corresponds to TRBD1 (5 bases). Germline V gives CDR1 SQVTM, CDR2 ANQGSEA. The CDR3 contains 13 residues. The V end lost 4 bases, the J end lost 2 bases, and 12 bases lay between the germline ends. This CDR3 reads CSVAGKGTYEQYF. In DNA, the CDR3 is TGCAGCGTTGCTGGGAAGGGGACCTACGAGCAGTACTTC.

The J gene is TRBJ2-7, the V gene TRBV30; 8 bases agree with TRBD2. Germline-derived CDR1 and CDR2 are GTSNPN and SVGIG (reference sequence). V was clipped by 1 base and J by 4 bases; unmatched bases: 3. The CDR3 runs to 13 residues. Written as DNA, the CDR3 is TGTGCCTGGAGTGGGACTAGCCCATACGAGCAGTACTTC. Translated, it gives CAWSGTSPYEQYF.

This clone was observed a handful of times. This chain links TRBV6-6 with TRBJ1-2; TRBD1 matches at 9 bases. Germline V CDR1 and CDR2: MNHNY, SVGAGI (reference sequence). This CDR3 has 16 amino acids. V gave up 5 bases and J gave up 2 bases; unmatched junction bases: 9. CDR3 sequence (DNA): TGTGCCAGCAGTGTGAAACAGGGGGCTCAAAACTATGGCTACACCTTC. It yields the protein CASSVKQGAQNYGYTF.